These T cell receptor beta chains were read from a single sample in a study of blood T cell repertoires in COVID-19. Only in-frame clones appear in the TCRdb table, and some are missing; sequencing was by immunoSEQ multiplex PCR. There are about 270,000 clones in the sample; approximately 88% occur only once, and approximately 1.2% lies in the top ten. Material for sequencing was PBMCs or T cells enriched from blood (not recorded which). The source is a woman in her 40s with acute COVID-19. Both conserved end residues are trimmed from each CDR3.

J | V | CDR3
TRBJ1-1 | TRBV7-9 | ASSWDSLLGSEAF
TRBJ1-5 | TRBV18 | ASSPRETGDRDQPQH
TRBJ2-1 | TRBV19 | ASSIPSLSREGWSYNEQF
TRBJ2-2 | TRBV9 | ASSARSLNTGELF
TRBJ2-1 | TRBV28 | ASSPLGVRGDSYNEQF
TRBJ1-3 | TRBV3-1/TRBV3-2 | ASSQLLVSGNTIY
TRBJ2-1 | TRBV18 | ASSPMGAGAEQF
TRBJ1-6 | TRBV3-1/TRBV3-2 | ASSQGQGNSPLH
TRBJ2-1 | TRBV24-1 | ATSDRGLAAGGNEQF
TRBJ2-7 | TRBV5-4 | ASSSSYEQY
TRBJ2-1 | TRBV15 | ATSRDLAGGYNEQF
TRBJ1-6 | TRBV13 | ASSARDREFPNSPLH
TRBJ2-3 | TRBV5-1 | ASSSLGVTDTQY
TRBJ1-4 | TRBV15 | ATSRQGAGVTNEKLF
TRBJ2-1 | TRBV19 | ASGSSRINEQF
TRBJ2-7 | TRBV28 | ASSGPTDSYEQY
TRBJ1-6 | TRBV18 | ASSLKWTGDSPLH
TRBJ2-5 | TRBV4-3 | ASSHGDRGEETQY
TRBJ1-5 | TRBV2 | ASSRRDTLYSNQPQH
TRBJ1-2 | TRBV5-1 | ASSLEGTGYGYT
TRBJ1-3 | TRBV7-2 | ASSTNSYSGNTIY
TRBJ2-1 | TRBV24-1 | ATSDLQGGRGNEQF
TRBJ1-6 | TRBV4-3 | ASSQAGGNSPLH
TRBJ2-2 | TRBV11-2 | ASSNRQGRTGELF
TRBJ2-5 | TRBV28 | ASSPAQGQGGETQY
TRBJ1-1 | TRBV5-1 | ASSLVGDTEAF
TRBJ2-5 | TRBV27 | ASGGTGGGETQY
TRBJ1-1 | TRBV19 | ASRETGVTDTEAF
TRBJ1-4 | TRBV5-1 | ASSLTTGSGEKLF
TRBJ1-1 | TRBV12-5 | ASGRASGRTEAF
TRBJ1-1 | TRBV5-1 | ASSLDPSGAGNTEAF
TRBJ1-6 | TRBV7-6 | ASSPETGGRSPLH
TRBJ1-1 | TRBV25-1 | ASSAGTSSGDTEAF
TRBJ1-5 | TRBV28 | ASSPGGGGGLQPQH
TRBJ1-5 | TRBV12-5 | ASGTLIGPQH
TRBJ1-3 | TRBV7-3 | ASSLTGQDSNTIY
TRBJ1-1 | TRBV5-1 | ASTGTGNTEAF
TRBJ2-5 | TRBV28 | ASSSTGAKGFRRETQY
TRBJ2-7 | TRBV5-1 | ASSPEIIAAGQTYEQY
TRBJ1-2 | TRBV5-4 | ASSFVSGTGGLGYT
TRBJ2-2 | TRBV19 | ASSIGASGIGELF